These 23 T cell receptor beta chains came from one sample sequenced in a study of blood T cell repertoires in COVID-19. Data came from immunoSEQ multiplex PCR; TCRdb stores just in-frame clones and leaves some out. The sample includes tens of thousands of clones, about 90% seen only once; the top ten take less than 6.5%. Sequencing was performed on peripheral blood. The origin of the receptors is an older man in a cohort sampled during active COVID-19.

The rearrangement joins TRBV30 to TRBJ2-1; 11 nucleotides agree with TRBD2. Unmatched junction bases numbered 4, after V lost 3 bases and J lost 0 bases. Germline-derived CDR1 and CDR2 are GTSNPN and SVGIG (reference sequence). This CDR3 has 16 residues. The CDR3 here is CAWRASGGISYNEQFF. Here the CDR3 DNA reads TGTGCCTGGAGGGCTAGCGGGGGGATCTCCTACAATGAGCAGTTCTTC.

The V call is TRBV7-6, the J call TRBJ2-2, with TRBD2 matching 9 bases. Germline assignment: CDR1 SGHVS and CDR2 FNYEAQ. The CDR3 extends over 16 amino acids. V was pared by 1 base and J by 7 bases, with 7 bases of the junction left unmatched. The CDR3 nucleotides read TGTGCCAGCAGCTTAGGAGGACTAGCGCGGAACGGGGAGCTGTTTTTT. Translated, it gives CASSLGGLARNGELFF.

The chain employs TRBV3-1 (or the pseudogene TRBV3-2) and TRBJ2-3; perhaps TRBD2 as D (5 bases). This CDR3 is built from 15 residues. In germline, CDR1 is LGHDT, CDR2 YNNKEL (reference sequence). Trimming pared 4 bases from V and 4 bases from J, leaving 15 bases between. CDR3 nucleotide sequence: TGTGCCAGCAGCCTTGACTTAGCGCTCGCAGATACGCAGTATTTT. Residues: CASSLDLALADTQYF.

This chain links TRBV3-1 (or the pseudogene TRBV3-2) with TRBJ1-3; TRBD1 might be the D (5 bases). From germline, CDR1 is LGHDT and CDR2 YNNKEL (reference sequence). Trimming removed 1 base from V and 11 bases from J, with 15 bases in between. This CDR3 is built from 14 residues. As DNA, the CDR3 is TGTGCCAGCAGCCAAGCCGGACACTCCACTGCCATATATTTT. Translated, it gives CASSQAGHSTAIYF.

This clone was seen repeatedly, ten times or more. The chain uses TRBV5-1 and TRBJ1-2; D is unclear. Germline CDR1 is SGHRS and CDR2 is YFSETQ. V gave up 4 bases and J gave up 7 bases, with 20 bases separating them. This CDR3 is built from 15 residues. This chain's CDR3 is CASSPTSFTSGGYTF. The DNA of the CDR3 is TGCGCCAGCAGCCCTACCTCTTTCACCTCAGGTGGCTACACCTTC.

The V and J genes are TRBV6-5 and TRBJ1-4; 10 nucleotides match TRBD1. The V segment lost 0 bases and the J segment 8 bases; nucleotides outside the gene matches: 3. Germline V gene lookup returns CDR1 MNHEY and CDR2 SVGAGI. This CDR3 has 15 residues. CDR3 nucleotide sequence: TGTGCCAGCAGTTACTCGGGGACAGGGGACGAAAAACTGTTTTTT. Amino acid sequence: CASSYSGTGDEKLFF.

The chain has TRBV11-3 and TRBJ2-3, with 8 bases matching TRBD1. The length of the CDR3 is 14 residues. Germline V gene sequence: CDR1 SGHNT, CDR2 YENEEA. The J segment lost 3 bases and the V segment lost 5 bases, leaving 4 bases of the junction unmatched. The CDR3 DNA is TGTGCCAGCAGCGAACAGGGGGGTACAGATACGCAGTATTTT. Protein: CASSEQGGTDTQYF.

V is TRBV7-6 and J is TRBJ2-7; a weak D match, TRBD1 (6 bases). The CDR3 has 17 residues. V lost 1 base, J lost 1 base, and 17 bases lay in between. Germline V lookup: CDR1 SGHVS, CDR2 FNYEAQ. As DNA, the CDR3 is TGTGCCAGCAGCTTAGAACGGGAATGGACAGCATCCTACGAGCAGTACTTC. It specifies CASSLEREWTASYEQYF.

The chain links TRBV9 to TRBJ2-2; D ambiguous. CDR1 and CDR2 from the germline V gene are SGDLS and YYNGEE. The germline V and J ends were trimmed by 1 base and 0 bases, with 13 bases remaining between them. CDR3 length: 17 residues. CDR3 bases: TGTGCCAGCAGCGTAAAACCCACTATGGCGAACACCGGGGAGCTGTTTTTT. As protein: CASSVKPTMANTGELFF.

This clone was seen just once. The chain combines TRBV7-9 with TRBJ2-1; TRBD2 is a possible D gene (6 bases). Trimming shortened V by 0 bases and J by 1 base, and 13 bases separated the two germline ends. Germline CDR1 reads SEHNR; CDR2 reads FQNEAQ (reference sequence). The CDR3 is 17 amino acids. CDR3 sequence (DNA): TGTGCCAGCAGCTTAGCGAGGGAGGCTTTTTCCTACAATGAGCAGTTCTTC. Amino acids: CASSLAREAFSYNEQFF.

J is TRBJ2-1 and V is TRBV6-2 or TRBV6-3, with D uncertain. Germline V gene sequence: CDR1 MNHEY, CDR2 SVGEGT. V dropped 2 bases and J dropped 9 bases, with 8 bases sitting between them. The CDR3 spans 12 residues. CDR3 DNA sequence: TGTGCCAGCAGTTACGAGGTGGGTGAGCAGTTCTTC. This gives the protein CASSYEVGEQFF.

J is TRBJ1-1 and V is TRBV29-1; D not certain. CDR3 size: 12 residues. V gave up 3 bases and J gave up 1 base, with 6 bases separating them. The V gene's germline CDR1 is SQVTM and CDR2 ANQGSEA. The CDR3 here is CSVDPGNTEAFF. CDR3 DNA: TGCAGCGTTGATCCGGGGAACACTGAAGCTTTCTTT.

The CDR3 loop is CASSQGQGGEQYF. For the CDR3, the DNA is TGTGCCAGCAGCCAAGGGCAGGGAGGCGAGCAGTACTTC. The genes are TRBV3-1 (or the pseudogene TRBV3-2) and TRBJ2-7, with a possible D match to TRBD2 (6 bases). Trimming stripped 1 base from V and 6 bases from J, with 10 bases between. Germline CDR1 and CDR2: LGHDT and YNNKEL (reference sequence). The CDR3 totals 13 residues.

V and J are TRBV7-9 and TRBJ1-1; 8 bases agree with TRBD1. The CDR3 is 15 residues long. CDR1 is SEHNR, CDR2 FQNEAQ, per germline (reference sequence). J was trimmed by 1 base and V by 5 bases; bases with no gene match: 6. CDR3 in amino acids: CASSTLGQGNTEAFF. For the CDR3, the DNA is TGTGCCAGCAGCACCCTCGGACAGGGGAACACTGAAGCTTTCTTT.

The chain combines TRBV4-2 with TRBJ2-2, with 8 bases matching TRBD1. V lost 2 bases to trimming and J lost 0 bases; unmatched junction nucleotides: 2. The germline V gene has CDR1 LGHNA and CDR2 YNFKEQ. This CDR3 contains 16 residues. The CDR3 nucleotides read TGTGCCAGCAGCCAAACACAGGGGGCGAACACCGGGGAGCTGTTTTTT. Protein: CASSQTQGANTGELFF.

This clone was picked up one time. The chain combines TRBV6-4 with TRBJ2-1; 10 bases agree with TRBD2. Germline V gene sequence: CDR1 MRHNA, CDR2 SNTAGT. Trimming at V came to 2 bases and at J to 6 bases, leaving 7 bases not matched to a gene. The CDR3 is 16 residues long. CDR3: CASSDGTSEWGNEQFF. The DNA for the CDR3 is TGTGCCAGCAGTGACGGGACTAGCGAGTGGGGCAATGAGCAGTTCTTC.

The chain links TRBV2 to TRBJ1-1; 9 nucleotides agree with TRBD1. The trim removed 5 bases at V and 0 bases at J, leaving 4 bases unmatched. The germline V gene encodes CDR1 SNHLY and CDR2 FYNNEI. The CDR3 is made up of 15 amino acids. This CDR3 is CASSRQGGLNTEAFF. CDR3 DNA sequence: TGTGCCAGCAGTAGACAGGGGGGGCTGAACACTGAAGCTTTCTTT.

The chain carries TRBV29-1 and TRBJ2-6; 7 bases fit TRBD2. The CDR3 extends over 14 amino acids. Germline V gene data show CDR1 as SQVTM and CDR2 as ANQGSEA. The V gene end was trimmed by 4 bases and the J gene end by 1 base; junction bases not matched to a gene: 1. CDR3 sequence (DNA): TGCAGCGTTGGGGGGGGTTCTGGGGCCAACGTCCTGACTTTC. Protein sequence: CSVGGGSGANVLTF.

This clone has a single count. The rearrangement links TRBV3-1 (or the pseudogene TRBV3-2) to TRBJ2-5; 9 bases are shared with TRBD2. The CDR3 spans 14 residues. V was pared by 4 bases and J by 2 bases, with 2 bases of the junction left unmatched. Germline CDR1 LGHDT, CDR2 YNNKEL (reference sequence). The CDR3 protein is CASSLTSGQETQYF. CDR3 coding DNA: TGTGCCAGCAGCCTCACTAGCGGGCAAGAGACCCAGTACTTC.

The CDR3 DNA follows: TGTGCCAGCAGCCGGACTAGCGGGGGCCAAGAGACCCAGTACTTC. Translating it yields CASSRTSGGQETQYF. V is TRBV5-4 and J is TRBJ2-5, with 13 nucleotides matching TRBD2. CDR1 is SGHNT, CDR2 YYREEE, per germline (reference sequence). Losses at the gene ends were 4 bases for V and 1 base for J; bases not matched to a gene: 1. CDR3 size: 15 residues.

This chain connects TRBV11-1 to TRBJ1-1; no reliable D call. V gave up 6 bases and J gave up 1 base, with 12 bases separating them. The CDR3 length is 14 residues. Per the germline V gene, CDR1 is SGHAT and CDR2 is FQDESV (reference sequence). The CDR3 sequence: CASSTNLANTEAFF. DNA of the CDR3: TGTGCCAGCAGTACCAATTTAGCGAACACTGAAGCTTTCTTT.

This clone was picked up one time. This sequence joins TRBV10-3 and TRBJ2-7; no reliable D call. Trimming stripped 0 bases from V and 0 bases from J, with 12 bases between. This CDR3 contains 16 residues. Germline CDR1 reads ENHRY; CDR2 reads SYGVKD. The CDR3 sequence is CAISESVASSSYEQYF. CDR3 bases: TGTGCCATCAGTGAGTCGGTGGCTTCTAGCTCCTACGAGCAGTACTTC.

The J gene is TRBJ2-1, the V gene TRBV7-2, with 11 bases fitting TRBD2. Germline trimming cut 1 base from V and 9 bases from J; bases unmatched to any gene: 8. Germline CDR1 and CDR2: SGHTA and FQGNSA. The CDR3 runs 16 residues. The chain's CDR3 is CASSLEGSGGAAEQFF. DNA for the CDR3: TGTGCCAGCAGCTTAGAGGGTAGCGGGGGGGCCGCTGAGCAGTTCTTC.